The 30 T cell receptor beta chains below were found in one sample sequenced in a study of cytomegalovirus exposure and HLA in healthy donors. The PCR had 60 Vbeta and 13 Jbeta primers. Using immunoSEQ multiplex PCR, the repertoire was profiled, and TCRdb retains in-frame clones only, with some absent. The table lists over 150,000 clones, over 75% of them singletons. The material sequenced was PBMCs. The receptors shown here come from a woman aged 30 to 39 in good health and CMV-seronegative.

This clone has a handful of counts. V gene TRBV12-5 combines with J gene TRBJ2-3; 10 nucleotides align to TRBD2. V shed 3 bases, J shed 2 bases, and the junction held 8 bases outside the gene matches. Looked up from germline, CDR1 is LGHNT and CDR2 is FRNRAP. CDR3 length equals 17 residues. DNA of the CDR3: TGTGCTAGTGGTTTCCGCCTAGCGGGGGAGAACACAGATACGCAGTATTTT. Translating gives CASGFRLAGENTDTQYF.

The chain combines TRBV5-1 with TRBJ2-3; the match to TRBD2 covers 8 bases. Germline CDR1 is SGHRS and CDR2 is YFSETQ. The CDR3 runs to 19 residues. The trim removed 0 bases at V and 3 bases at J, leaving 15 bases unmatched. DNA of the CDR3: TGCGCCAGCAGCTTGGACAGCGGACTAGCTTCGGGCGGGACAGATACGCAGTATTTT. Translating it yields CASSLDSGLASGGTDTQYF.

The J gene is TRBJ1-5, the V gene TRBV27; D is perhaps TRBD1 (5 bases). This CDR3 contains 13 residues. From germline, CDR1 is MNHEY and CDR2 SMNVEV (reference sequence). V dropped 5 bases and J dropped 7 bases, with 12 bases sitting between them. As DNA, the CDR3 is TGTGCCAGCAGTAAAGCAGGGTTGCAGCCCCAGCATTTT. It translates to CASSKAGLQPQHF.

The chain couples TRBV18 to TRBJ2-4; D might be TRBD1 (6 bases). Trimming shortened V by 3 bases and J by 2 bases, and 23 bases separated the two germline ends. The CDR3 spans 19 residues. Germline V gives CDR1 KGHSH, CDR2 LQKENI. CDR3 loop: CASSPSPISPGTSKNIQYF. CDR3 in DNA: TGTGCCAGCTCACCCAGCCCCATTTCCCCCGGGACATCCAAAAACATTCAGTACTTC.

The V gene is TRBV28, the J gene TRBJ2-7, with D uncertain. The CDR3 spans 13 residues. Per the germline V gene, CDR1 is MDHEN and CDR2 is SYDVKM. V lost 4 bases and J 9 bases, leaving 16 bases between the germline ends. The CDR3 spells CASSSSNLRGQYF. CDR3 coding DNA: TGTGCCAGCAGTTCCTCCAACTTACGAGGGCAGTACTTC.

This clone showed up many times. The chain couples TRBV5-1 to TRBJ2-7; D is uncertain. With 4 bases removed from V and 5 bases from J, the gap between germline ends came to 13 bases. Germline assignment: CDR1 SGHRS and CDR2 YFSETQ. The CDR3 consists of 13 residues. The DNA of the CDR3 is TGCGCCAGCAGCCTGCGCCACAGCCACGAGCAGTACTTC. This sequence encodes CASSLRHSHEQYF.

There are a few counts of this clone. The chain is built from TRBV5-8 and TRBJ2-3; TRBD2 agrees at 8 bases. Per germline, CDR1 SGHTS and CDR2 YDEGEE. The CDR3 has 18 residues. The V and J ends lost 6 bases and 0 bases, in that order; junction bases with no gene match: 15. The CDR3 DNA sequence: TGTGCCAGCATGCCGGGAGCGGGAGCGTCATATAGCACAGATACGCAGTATTTT. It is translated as CASMPGAGASYSTDTQYF.

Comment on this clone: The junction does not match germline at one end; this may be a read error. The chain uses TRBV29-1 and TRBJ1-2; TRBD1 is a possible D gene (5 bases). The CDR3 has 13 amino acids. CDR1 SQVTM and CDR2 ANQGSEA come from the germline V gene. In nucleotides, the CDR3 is TGCAGCGTTGGGGGCAGGCTCCGGAATGGCTACCCCTTC. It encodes CSVGGRLRNGYPF.

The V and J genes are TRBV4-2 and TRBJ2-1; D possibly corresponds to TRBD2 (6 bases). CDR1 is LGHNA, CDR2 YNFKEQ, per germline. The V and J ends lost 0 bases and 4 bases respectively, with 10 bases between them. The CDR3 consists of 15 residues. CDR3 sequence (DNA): TGTGCCAGCAGCCAAGACCCGGGACTTTACAATGAGCAGTTCTTC. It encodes CASSQDPGLYNEQFF.

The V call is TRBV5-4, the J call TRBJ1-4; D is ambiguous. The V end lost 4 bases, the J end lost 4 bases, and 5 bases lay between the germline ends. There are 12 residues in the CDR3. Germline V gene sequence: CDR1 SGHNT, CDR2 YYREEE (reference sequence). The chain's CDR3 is CASSLLNEKLFF. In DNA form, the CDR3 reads TGTGCCAGCAGCCTACTTAATGAAAAACTGTTTTTT.

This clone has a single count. The DNA for the CDR3 is TGTGCCAGCAGGGGGACAGGGCGTGCCGAGCAGTACTTC. Encoded protein: CASRGTGRAEQYF. The chain employs TRBV27 and TRBJ2-7; 9 bases map to TRBD1. CDR1 is MNHEY and CDR2 is SMNVEV in the germline V gene (reference sequence). CDR3 size: 13 residues. The J segment lost 6 bases and the V segment lost 6 bases, leaving 6 bases of the junction unmatched.

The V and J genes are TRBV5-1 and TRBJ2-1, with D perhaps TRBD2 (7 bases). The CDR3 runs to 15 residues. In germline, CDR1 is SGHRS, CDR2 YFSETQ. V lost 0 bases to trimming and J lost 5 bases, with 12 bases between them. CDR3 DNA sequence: TGCGCCAGCAGCTTGGGGAGCGGGACACACAATGAGCAGTTCTTC. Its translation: CASSLGSGTHNEQFF.

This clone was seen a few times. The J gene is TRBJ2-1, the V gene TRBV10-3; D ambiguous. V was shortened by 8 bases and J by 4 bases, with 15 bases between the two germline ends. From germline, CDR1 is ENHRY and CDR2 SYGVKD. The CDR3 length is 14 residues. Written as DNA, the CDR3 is TGTGCCATCGGCGAGTTCCTTATTTACAATGAGCAGTTCTTC. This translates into CAIGEFLIYNEQFF.

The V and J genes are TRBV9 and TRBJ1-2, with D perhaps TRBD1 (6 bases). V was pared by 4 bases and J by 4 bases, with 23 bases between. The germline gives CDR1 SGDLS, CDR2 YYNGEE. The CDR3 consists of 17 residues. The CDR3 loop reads CASSSPGGARPSYGYTF. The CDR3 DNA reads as TGTGCCAGCAGCTCCCCCGGGGGGGCCCGACCCAGCTATGGCTACACCTTC. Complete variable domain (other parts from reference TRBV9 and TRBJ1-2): DSGVTQTPKHLITATGQRVTLRCSPRSGDLSVYWYQQSLDQGLQFLIQYYNGEERAKGNILERFSAQQFPDLHSELNLSSLELGDSALYFCASSSPGGARPSYGYTFGSGTRLTVV.

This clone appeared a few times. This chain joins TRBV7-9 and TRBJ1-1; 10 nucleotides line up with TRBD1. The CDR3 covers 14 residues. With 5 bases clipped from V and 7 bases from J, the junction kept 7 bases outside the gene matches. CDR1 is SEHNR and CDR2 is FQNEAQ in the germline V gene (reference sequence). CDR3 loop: CASSPLDRGVEAFF. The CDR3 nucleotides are TGTGCCAGCAGCCCCCTGGACAGGGGGGTTGAAGCTTTCTTT. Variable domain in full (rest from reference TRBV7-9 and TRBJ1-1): DTGVSQNPRHKITKRGQNVTFRCDPISEHNRLYWYRQTLGQGPEFLTYFQNEAQLEKSRLLSDRFSAERPKGSFSTLEIQRTEQGDSAMYLCASSPLDRGVEAFFGQGTRLTVV.

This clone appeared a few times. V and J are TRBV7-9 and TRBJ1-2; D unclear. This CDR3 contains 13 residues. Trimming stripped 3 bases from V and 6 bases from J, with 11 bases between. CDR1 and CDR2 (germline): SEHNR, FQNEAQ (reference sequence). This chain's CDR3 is CASSFGRFDGYTF. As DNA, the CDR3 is TGTGCCAGCAGCTTCGGTCGGTTCGATGGCTACACCTTC.

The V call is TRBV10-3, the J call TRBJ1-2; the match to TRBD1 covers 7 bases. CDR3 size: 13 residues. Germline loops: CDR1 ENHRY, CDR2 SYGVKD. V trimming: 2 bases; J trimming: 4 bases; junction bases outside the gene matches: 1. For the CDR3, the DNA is TGTGCCATCAGTGAGGGACAGGCCTATGGCTACACCTTC. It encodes CAISEGQAYGYTF.

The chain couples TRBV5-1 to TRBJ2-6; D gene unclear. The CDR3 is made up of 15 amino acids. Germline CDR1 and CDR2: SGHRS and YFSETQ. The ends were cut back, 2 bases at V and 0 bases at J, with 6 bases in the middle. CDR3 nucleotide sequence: TGCGCCAGCAGCTTAGAGAGCTCTGGGGCCAACGTCCTGACTTTC. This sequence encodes CASSLESSGANVLTF.

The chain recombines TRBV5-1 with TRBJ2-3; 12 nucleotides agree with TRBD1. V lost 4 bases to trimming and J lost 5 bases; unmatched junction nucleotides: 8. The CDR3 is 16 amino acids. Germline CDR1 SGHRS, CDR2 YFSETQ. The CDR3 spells CASSRTGQGALDTQYF. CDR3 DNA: TGCGCCAGCAGCAGAACGGGACAGGGGGCTTTAGATACGCAGTATTTT. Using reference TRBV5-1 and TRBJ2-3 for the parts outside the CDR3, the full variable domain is KAGVTQTPRYLIKTRGQQVTLSCSPISGHRSVSWYQQTPGQGLQFLFEYFSETQRNKGNFPGRFSGRQFSNSRSEMNVSTLELGDSALYLCASSRTGQGALDTQYFGPGTRLTVL.

This CDR3 is CAWSPGGEAFF. In nucleotides, the CDR3 is TGTGCCTGGAGTCCAGGGGGTGAGGCTTTCTTT. This chain links TRBV30 with TRBJ1-1; 7 bases fit TRBD1. The J segment lost 11 bases and the V segment lost 2 bases, leaving 5 bases of the junction unmatched. CDR3 length: 11 amino acids. The germline V gene encodes CDR1 GTSNPN and CDR2 SVGIG (reference sequence). The full variable domain, with the rest looked up from reference TRBV30 and TRBJ1-1, is SQTIHQWPATLVQPVGSPLSLECTVEGTSNPNLYWYRQAAGRGLQLLFYSVGIGQISSEVPQNLSASRPQDRQFILSSKKLLLSDSGFYLCAWSPGGEAFFGQGTRLTVV.

The CDR3 DNA reads TGTGCCAGCTCACCCGGGACAGGGGGGTCGGAAGCTTTCTTT. Translated, it gives CASSPGTGGSEAFF. This sequence joins TRBV18 and TRBJ1-1, with TRBD1 matching 11 bases. V lost 3 bases, J lost 8 bases, and 5 bases stayed unmatched. This CDR3 contains 14 residues. Germline values: CDR1 KGHSH, CDR2 LQKENI. The complete variable domain, with remaining parts taken from reference TRBV18 and TRBJ1-1, reads NAGVMQNPRHLVRRRGQEARLRCSPMKGHSHVYWYRQLPEEGLKFMVYLQKENIIDESGMPKERFSAEFPKEGPSILRIQQVVRGDSAAYFCASSPGTGGSEAFFGQGTRLTVV.

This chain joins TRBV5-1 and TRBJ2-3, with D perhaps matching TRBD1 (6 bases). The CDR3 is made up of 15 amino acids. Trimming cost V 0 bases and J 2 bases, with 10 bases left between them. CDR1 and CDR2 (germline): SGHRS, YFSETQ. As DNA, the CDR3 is TGCGCCAGCAGCTTGGAGGACAGATACACAGATACGCAGTATTTT. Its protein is CASSLEDRYTDTQYF.

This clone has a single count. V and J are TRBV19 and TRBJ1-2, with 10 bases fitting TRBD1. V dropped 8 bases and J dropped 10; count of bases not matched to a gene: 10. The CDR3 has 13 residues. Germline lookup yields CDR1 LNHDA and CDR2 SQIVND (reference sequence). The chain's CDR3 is CASYDRGLSTYTF. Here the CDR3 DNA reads TGTGCCAGTTACGACAGGGGGCTTAGCACCTACACCTTC.

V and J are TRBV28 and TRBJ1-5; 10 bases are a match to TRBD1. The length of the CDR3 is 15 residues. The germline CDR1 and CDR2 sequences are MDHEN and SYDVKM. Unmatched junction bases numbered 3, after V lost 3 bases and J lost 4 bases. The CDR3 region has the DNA TGTGCCAGCAGTTTCGACAGGGGGCGAAATCAGCCCCAGCATTTT. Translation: CASSFDRGRNQPQHF. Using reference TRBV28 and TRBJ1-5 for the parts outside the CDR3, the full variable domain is DVKVTQSSRYLVKRTGEKVFLECVQDMDHENMFWYRQDPGLGLRLIYFSYDVKMKEKGDIPEGYSVSREKKERFSLILESASTNQTSMYLCASSFDRGRNQPQHFGDGTRLSIL.

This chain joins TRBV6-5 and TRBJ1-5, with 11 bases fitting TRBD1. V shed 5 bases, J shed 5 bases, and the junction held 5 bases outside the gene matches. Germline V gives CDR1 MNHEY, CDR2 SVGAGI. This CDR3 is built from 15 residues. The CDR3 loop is CASSRTGGIDQPQHF. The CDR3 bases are TGTGCCAGCAGTCGGACAGGGGGCATTGATCAGCCCCAGCATTTT.

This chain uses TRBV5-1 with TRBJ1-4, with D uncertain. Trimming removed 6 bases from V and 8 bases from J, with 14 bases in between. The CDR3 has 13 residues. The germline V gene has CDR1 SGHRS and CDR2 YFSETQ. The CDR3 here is CASTRRAGEKLFF. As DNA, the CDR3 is TGCGCCAGCACTAGGAGGGCCGGGGAAAAACTGTTTTTT.

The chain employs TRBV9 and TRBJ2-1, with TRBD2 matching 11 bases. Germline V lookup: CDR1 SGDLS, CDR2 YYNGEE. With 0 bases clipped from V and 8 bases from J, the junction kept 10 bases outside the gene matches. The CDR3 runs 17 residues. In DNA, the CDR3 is TGTGCCAGCAGCGTAGGGCGACTAGCGGGAAACTTTTATGAGCAGTTCTTC. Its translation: CASSVGRLAGNFYEQFF.

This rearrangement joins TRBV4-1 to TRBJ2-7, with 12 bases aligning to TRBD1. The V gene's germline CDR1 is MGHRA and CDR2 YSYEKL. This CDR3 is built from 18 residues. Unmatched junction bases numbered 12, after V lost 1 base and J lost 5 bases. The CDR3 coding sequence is TGCGCCAGCAGCCAAGCCGCGGGACAGGGGGCGATGAGGCACGAGCAGTACTTC. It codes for CASSQAAGQGAMRHEQYF.

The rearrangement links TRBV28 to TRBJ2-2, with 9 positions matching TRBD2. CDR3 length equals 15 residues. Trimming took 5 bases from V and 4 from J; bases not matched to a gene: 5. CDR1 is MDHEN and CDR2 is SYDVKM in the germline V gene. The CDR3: CASSRGRDPTGELFF. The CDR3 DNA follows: TGTGCCAGCAGTCGCGGGAGGGACCCCACCGGGGAGCTGTTTTTT.

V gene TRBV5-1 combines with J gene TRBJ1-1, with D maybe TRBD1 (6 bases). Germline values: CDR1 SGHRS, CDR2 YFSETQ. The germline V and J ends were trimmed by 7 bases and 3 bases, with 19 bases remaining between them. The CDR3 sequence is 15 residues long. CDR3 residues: CASGEGGWVDTEAFF. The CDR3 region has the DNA TGCGCCAGCGGAGAAGGGGGATGGGTCGACACTGAAGCTTTCTTT.